This TCR beta chain was obtained from a study of T-cell reconstitution after alpha-beta-depleted transplantation in children. With 10 bases removed from V and 1 base from J, the gap between germline ends came to 20 bases. The V gene's germline CDR1 is LGHDT and CDR2 YNNKEL (reference sequence). This CDR3 region has 15 residues. Preparation of the TCRbeta library used unique molecular identifiers. In TCRdb, the PCR reads were re-called with MiXCR into one record per CDR3 protein. The sample has approximately 510,000 distinct CDR3 sequences; about 17% are singletons. This sequence was found in a human donor who donated a stem cell graft to a child with acute lymphoblastic leukemia. Specimen: PBMCs from the stem cell graft donor, collected from the stem cell graft. This rearrangement joins TRBV3-1 to TRBJ2-7; a possible D gene is TRBD1 (5 bases). CDR3 sequence reads: CATSQESGLSYEQYF. The DNA for the CDR3 is TGTGCCACCTCCCAAGAGTCAGGGCTTTCCTACGAGCAGTACTTC.